This TCR beta chain originates from a study of cytomegalovirus exposure and HLA in healthy donors (TCRdb year 2017). Looking at the study overall: An earlier analysis of several hundred of the donors reported 250 to 300 Gb of sequence data and 100 million to 130 million unique TCR beta sequences from approximately 180 million T cells. Around 320 gigabases of sequencing data and tens of millions of unique TCR sequences were included in an early release covering roughly 700 HLA-typed donors. Among the approximately 430 genotyped donors, approximately 82% belonged to the genetic ancestry cluster associated with self-reported Caucasian donors. The study aimed to test whether signatures of past pathogen exposure could be identified by cataloging public T cell receptors. The study used immunosequencing to profile the T cell repertoires of about 670 subjects and linked those repertoires to cytomegalovirus serostatus. In addition to the first cohort of 666 subjects, a separate validation cohort of some 120 different subjects was used. The study combined high-throughput TCR immunosequencing, statistical association of individual TCRs with disease status, and machine learning to predict cytomegalovirus infection status. A later analysis re-examined previously published TCR beta repertoires from about 670 donors and added high-resolution HLA genotyping to investigate patterns of TCR occurrence. Rather than drawing on any new phenotypic data, the later analysis identified candidate immune exposures from TCR beta sequences and the way those sequences occurred across donors. An earlier analysis of approximately 500 of the donors applied high-throughput TCR beta sequencing to assess whether each TCR beta V gene segment acted as functional or pseudogenic. Alongside the repertoire data, information on donor age, sex, ethnicity and CMV serostatus was compiled. In a later genetic analysis, genome-wide SNP genotypes for about 65% of the 666 donors were used, and that subset was treated as a discovery cohort. Every discovery cohort repertoire had been produced on one sequencing platform. Class I and class II HLA loci were covered by the typing at four-digit resolution. The number of typed donors differed by locus: 629-630 for A, B, C, DRB1 and DQB1; approximately 530 for DQA1; some 590 for DPA1; and approximately 450 for DPB1. Roughly five DR-DQ haplotypes were handled as single units for association and clustering because linkage in the cohort was strong. On average, approximately 250,000 unique TCR beta nucleotide sequences were sequenced per donor among 350 to 400 genotyped donors of the cohort, with around 19% of those sequences being non-productive.

Libraries were made using the immunoSEQ multiplex PCR assay. For the multiplex PCR, a mixture combining 60 forward primers for TCR Vbeta segments and 13 reverse primers for TCR Jbeta segments was used. The CDR3 region of rearranged TCR beta genes was amplified from genomic DNA with a multiplex PCR assay. On the Illumina HiSeq System, the amplified TCR beta libraries were sequenced as 87-base-pair reads. Concerning the study's data processing: Across the 670 or so repertoires, a later analysis counted some 81 million unique TCR beta chains, about 10 million of which were shared by at least two donors. Raw reads were error-corrected and collapsed into unique sequences by a nearest-neighbor algorithm in which closely related sequences were merged to remove PCR and sequencing errors. CDR3 sequences were aligned to IMGT reference sequences to assign V, D and J gene segments. For a sequence to be retained, a match of at least six nucleotides to both a V gene segment and a J gene segment was required. Rearrangements were classified as productive when the CDR3 lacked stop codons and remained in frame with V and J, and all other rearrangements were classified as non-productive. CDR3 was defined by IMGT convention, running from the second conserved V-encoded cysteine to the conserved J-encoded phenylalanine. The earlier analysis of about 530 of the donors excluded any sequence lacking an unambiguous match to a single V gene segment. An earlier analysis of approximately 590 of the donors called V segments functional above 56.7% productive rearrangements and segregating when the between-donor standard deviation exceeded 5%. To diagnose cytomegalovirus status from the catalog of TCR beta chain sequences, a statistical classification framework was built. In a later analysis, V and J genes were assigned by comparing TCR nucleotide sequences against IMGT/GENE-DB human TR gene sequences. In a later analysis, CDR3 sequences and most-parsimonious VDJ recombination scenarios were assigned using the TCRdist pipeline. In a later analysis, each TCR beta chain was defined by its CDR3 amino acid sequence together with its V-gene family, and reads without a unique V-gene family were excluded. A later analysis removed 450 to 600 highly shared, low-generation-probability nucleotide sequences to deal with suspected cross-contamination and a sequencing artifact. For each public chain, a later analysis derived a clonal expansion index from normalized ranks of inferred template counts within each repertoire. In a later analysis, generation probabilities were computed using a VDJ recombination model fitted to out-of-frame rearrangements, and the results were checked against IGoR. Hypergeometric tests were used in a later analysis to score TCR-TCR, TCR-HLA and TCR-CMV co-occurrence, with a repertoire-size bias correction applied to the TCR pairs. A later analysis estimated false discovery rates by permuting HLA or CMV assignments 20 times. In a later analysis, co-occurring TCRs were grouped with DBSCAN, and TCRdist sequence similarity was added when clustering was performed within HLA-allele-positive subsets. Repertoires with fewer than 30,000 or more than 120,000 public chains, plus five repertoires with anomalous nucleotide sharing, were excluded from co-occurrence clustering. TCRdb provides this immuneACCESS table in a form limited to in-frame rearrangements. Some clones are lacking; in checked studies, under half of them reflect an unresolved V gene, and why the rest are absent is not known. V and J calls and clone size follow that table, whereas D and trimming were derived from the DNA. For this sample, the table gives about 200,000 clones. About 1% of the sample is taken by the ten largest.

Overall study outcomes, separate from this receptor: The cohort was sequenced for TCR beta chains only, and without alpha or paired-chain data the features that could be detected were limited. In a later genetic analysis, a missense DCLRE1C variant was associated with V-gene and J-gene trimming of TCR beta chains, and the association was replicated in an independent cohort. A cluster of highly shared sequence variants was judged likely to represent a technical artifact of the sequencing pipeline. Because the 87-base-pair reads could not distinguish some IMGT-functional V segments, including TRBV6-2 and TRBV6-3, those segments were excluded. It was suggested by the authors that the approach could potentially be generalized to other disease states and immunological phenotypes. A few of the identified cytomegalovirus-associated TCR beta chains were confirmed in vitro to be specific for cytomegalovirus antigens. Linkage disequilibrium might explain the correlated functional status among segregating V segments, but an unknown experimental factor could not be excluded. Because HLA typing was unavailable for some donors at each locus, only the typed subset was used in association tests. An earlier analysis of approximately 530 of the donors showed that most TCR beta V segments appeared in productive rearrangements either about 87% or about 30% of the time, which broadly matched IMGT annotations. A later analysis found that HLA-associated TCR beta chains were more clonally expanded and had lower generation probabilities than equally common non-associated chains. According to a later analysis, TCR association rates differed among HLA loci, with DRB1 alleles showing the most associated TCRs and HLA-C alleles showing the fewest. According to a later analysis, parvovirus B19, influenza, CMV and Epstein-Barr virus appeared linked to several top co-occurrence clusters. The only immune exposure information available for the cohort was CMV serostatus. Cytomegalovirus status was reported to be diagnosed by the classifier with high specificity and sensitivity in both the original and validation cohorts. Specific HLA alleles were associated with about 17,000 TCR beta sequences at a false discovery rate of 0.05 in a later analysis. Roughly uniform sequencing depth across donors was assumed in presence/absence analyses, although this assumption may not hold. A further reported finding was that TCR beta sequences accurately predicted the HLA-A and HLA-B alleles for most subjects in the first cohort. Most TCR sequences were seen in very few donors, while some public TCRs were found in many individuals. According to a later genetic analysis, donors in an Asian-associated ancestry cluster had fewer N-insertions in productive TCRs than the approximately 670-donor mean. A total of around 150 TCR beta chains were listed by the study as associated with cytomegalovirus. Strong co-occurrence of HLA alleles, especially DR and DQ, made assigning TCR associations to individual alleles difficult. In a later analysis, most CMV-associated TCR beta chains were found to appear HLA-restricted, with HLA associations seemingly driven largely by CMV exposure. Because counts were too low, 15 to 20 rarely observed V segments, including chromosome 9 orphons, were excluded from the earlier analysis of 587 of the donors.

Note on this clone: There is no known antigen for this receptor.

The cohort consisted of fewer than 700 healthy bone marrow donors. At the time of sampling, all cohort members were nominally healthy, though unrecorded immune exposures were likely present. The donor tested CMV seropositive, placing the donor among the 289 seropositive members of the cohort. A peripheral blood sample was provided by each donor, and peripheral blood mononuclear cells were used for TCR beta sequencing. The Qiagen DNeasy Blood Extraction Kit was used to extract genomic DNA from the blood cell samples. For CDR1 and CDR2, the germline V gene lists SGHTA and FQGNSA. Including the terminal cysteine and phenylalanine, the CDR3 comprises 12 residues. Only CDR3 DNA is held: 36 bases, read in frame from base 1. Cut back by 2 bases and 6 bases, the V and J ends lie 5 bases apart.

Recombination linked TRBV7-2 to TRBJ1-5; the D segment cannot be called with confidence. The sequencing sample was made of PBMCs. The sequence derives from a girl aged 2 to 10 in good health and CMV-seropositive. The sequence in DNA is TGTGCCAGCAGCTTACGCGGTCAGCCCCAGCATTTT. It encodes CASSLRGQPQHF. The full variable domain, with segments outside the CDR3 supplied by the reference TRBV7-2 and TRBJ1-5 proteins, appears as GAGVSQSPSNKVTEKGKDVELRCDPISGHTALYWYRQSLGQGLEFLIYFQGNSAPDKSGLPSDRFSAERTGGSVSTLTIQRTQQEDSAVYLCASSLRGQPQHFGDGTRLSIL.